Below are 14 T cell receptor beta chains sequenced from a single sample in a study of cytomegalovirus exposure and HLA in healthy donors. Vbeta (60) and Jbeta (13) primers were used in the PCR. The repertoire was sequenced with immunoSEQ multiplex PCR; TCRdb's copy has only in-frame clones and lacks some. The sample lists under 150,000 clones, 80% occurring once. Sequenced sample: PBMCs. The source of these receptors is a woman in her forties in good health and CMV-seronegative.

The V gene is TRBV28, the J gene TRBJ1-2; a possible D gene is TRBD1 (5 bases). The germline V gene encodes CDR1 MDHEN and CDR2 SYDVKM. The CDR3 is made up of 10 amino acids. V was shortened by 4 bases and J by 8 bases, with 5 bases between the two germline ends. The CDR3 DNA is TGTGCCAGCAGTTCAGGGGGCTACACCTTC. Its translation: CASSSGGYTF.

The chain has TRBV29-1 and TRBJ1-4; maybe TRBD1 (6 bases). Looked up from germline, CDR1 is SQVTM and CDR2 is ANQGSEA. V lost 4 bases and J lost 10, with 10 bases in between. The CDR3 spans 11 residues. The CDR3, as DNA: TGCAGCGTTGGGACAGACGGAAAACTGTTTTTT. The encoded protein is CSVGTDGKLFF.

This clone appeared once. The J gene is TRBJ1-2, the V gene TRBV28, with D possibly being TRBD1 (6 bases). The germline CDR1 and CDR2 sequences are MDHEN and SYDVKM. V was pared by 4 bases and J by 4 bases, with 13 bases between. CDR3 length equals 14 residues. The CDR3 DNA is TGTGCCAGCAGTTCCAGGGGACAAATCTATGGCTACACCTTC. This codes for CASSSRGQIYGYTF.

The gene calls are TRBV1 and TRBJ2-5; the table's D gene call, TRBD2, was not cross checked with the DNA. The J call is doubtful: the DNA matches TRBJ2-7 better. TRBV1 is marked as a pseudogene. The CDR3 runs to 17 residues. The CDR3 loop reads CTSSQDPIRSLLAEQYF. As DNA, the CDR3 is TGCACCAGCAGCCAAGATCCCATTAGATCCTTACTTGCCGAGCAGTACTTC.

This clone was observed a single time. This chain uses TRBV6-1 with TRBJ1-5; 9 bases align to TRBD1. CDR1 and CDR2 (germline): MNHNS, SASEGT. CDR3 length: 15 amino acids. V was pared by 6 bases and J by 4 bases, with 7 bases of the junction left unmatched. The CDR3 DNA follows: TGTGCCAGCAGCTCACCGGGACAGGGAAATCAGCCCCAGCATTTT. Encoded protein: CASSSPGQGNQPQHF.

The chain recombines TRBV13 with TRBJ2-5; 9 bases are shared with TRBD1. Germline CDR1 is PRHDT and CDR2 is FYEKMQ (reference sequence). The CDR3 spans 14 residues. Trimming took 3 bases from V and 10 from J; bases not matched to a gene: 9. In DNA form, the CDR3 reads TGTGCCAGCAGCTTTTCCGGGACAGGGAGGTTCCAGTACTTC. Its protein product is CASSFSGTGRFQYF. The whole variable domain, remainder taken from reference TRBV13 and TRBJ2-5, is AAGVIQSPRHLIKEKRETATLKCYPIPRHDTVYWYQQGPGQDPQFLISFYEKMQSDKGSIPDRFSAQQFSDYHSELNMSSLELGDSALYFCASSFSGTGRFQYFGPGTRLLVL.

Here the CDR3 reads CASSPGQGGNTIYF. The CDR3 coding sequence is TGCGCCAGCAGCCCCGGACAGGGGGGAAACACCATATATTTT. This rearrangement joins TRBV5-1 to TRBJ1-3; 9 bases align to TRBD1. CDR3 length equals 14 residues. The germline V gene has CDR1 SGHRS and CDR2 YFSETQ. V gave up 4 bases and J gave up 4 bases; unmatched junction bases: 3.

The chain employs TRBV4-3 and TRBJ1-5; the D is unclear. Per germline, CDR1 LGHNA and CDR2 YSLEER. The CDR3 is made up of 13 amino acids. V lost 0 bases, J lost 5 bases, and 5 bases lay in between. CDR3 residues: CASSQDQDQPQHF. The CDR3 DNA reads TGCGCCAGCAGCCAAGATCAGGATCAGCCCCAGCATTTT.

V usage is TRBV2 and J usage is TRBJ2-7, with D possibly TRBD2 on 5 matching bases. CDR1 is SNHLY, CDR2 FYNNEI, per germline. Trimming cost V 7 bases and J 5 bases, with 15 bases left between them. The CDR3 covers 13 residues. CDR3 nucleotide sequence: TGTGCCAGCAATGTGCGGGCTCCCAACGAGCAGTACTTC. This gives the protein CASNVRAPNEQYF.

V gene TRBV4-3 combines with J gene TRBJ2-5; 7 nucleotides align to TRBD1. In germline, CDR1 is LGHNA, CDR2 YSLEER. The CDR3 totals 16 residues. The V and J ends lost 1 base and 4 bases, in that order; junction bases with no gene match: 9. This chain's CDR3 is CASSQGGQILRETQYF. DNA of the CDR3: TGCGCCAGCAGCCAAGGGGGACAGATCTTAAGAGAGACCCAGTACTTC.

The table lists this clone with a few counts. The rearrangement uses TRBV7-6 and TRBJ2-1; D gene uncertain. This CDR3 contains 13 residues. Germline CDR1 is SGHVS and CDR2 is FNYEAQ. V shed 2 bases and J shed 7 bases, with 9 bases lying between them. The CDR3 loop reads CASSLKLMNEQFF. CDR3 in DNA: TGTGCCAGCAGCTTAAAACTAATGAATGAGCAGTTCTTC.

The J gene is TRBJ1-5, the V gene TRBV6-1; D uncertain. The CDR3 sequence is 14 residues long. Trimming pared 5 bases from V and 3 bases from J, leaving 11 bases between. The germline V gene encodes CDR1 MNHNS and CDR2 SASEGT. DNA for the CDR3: TGTGCCAGCAGTCCAATTACAGCCAATCAGCCCCAGCATTTT. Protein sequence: CASSPITANQPQHF.

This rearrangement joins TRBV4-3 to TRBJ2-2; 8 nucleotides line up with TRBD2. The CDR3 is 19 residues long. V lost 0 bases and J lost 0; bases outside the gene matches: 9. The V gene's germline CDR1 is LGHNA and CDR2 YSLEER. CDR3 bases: TGCGCCAGCAGCCAAGATCGTCAGGCTAGCGGGCCGAACACCGGGGAGCTGTTTTTT. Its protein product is CASSQDRQASGPNTGELFF.

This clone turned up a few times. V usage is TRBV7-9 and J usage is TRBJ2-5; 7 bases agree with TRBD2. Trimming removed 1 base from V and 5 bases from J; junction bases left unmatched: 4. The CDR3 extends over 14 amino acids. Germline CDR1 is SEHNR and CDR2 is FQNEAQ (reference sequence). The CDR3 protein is CASSLVGSGETQYF. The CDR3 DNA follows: TGTGCCAGCAGCTTAGTCGGTAGCGGGGAGACCCAGTACTTC.